This T cell receptor (beta chain) was sequenced for a study of patients and donors after allogeneic stem cell transplantation. Via MiXCR, TCRdb re-called the RT-PCR reads, giving one row per CDR3 protein. The sample carries about 150,000 distinct CDR3 sequences, about 40% recorded once. The CDR3 runs to 13 residues. V dropped 6 bases and J dropped 7; count of bases not matched to a gene: 5. Germline loops: CDR1 MNHEY, CDR2 SVGAGI. Sequenced material: blood, either unsorted or a sorted T cell fraction (not recorded which). The sequence was obtained from a human donor who was either an allogeneic HSCT recipient or a stem cell or donor lymphocyte infusion donor (not recorded which). It is not recorded whose cells these are; they may come from a transplant donor. The rearrangement links TRBV6-5 to TRBJ1-3; 8 nucleotides align to TRBD1. CDR3 residues: CASSWDRRNTIYF. CDR3 in DNA: TGTGCCAGCAGCTGGGACAGGCGGAACACCATATATTTT.